The 6 T cell receptor beta chains below come from one sample, sequenced in a study of beta chain features in type 1 diabetes. Sequencing targeted expressed TCRB transcripts, as all isolated RNA had been reverse transcribed. Only in-frame clones appear in the TCRdb table, and some are missing; sequencing was by immunoSEQ multiplex PCR. The sample lists under 450,000 clones, more than 13% occurring once. Sequencing was done on a sample of naive CD4+ T cells from blood. These receptor sequences come from a woman between 18 and 29 years old in good health.

This clone showed up just a few times. This chain connects TRBV4-1 to TRBJ2-1, with 7 bases identical to TRBD2. CDR3 length: 17 amino acids. Germline trimming cut 4 bases from V and 1 base from J; bases unmatched to any gene: 10. Looked up from germline, CDR1 is MGHRA and CDR2 is YSYEKL. The CDR3 sequence is CASSPLTGGVSYNEQFF. DNA for the CDR3: TGCGCCAGCAGCCCCCTGACGGGGGGTGTGTCCTACAATGAGCAGTTCTTC.

This clone came up a few times. The chain has TRBV28 and TRBJ2-1; TRBD2 matches 8 bases. J gave up 9 bases and V 4 bases, and 8 bases lay outside the gene matches. The CDR3 consists of 14 residues. CDR1 is MDHEN, CDR2 SYDVKM, per germline. The CDR3 reads CASSSGLVRREQFF. CDR3 nucleotide sequence: TGTGCCAGCAGTTCGGGACTAGTTCGCCGTGAGCAGTTCTTC.

This clone showed up just a few times. Other DNA sequences in the same sample also yield this CDR3. The gene calls are TRBV5-1 and TRBJ2-7; the match to TRBD2 covers 9 bases. The CDR3 loop spans 15 amino acids. V gave up 0 bases and J gave up 2 bases; unmatched junction bases: 3. Germline loops: CDR1 SGHRS, CDR2 YFSETQ. Here the CDR3 DNA reads TGCGCCAGCAGCTTGGTGGCGGGAGGGCCCTACGAGCAGTACTTC. Amino acid sequence: CASSLVAGGPYEQYF.

This clone was observed a handful of times. This sequence joins TRBV2 and TRBJ2-7; possible D gene TRBD2, 5 bases. V was pared by 6 bases and J by 9 bases, with 15 bases between. The length of the CDR3 is 12 residues. CDR1 and CDR2 (germline): SNHLY, FYNNEI. The CDR3 spells CASSRGPPGQYF. The CDR3 bases are TGTGCCAGCAGCCGGGGTCCTCCCGGGCAGTACTTC.

This clone appeared a few times. This chain uses TRBV7-9 with TRBJ2-5; weak D call: TRBD1 (6 bases). Germline CDR1 reads SEHNR; CDR2 reads FQNEAQ (reference sequence). Trimming shortened V by 5 bases and J by 0 bases, and 10 bases separated the two germline ends. This CDR3 comprises 14 residues. The CDR3 DNA sequence: TGTGCCAGCAGCGTACAGGGAAACCAAGAGACCCAGTACTTC. Protein: CASSVQGNQETQYF.

The chain is built from TRBV2 and TRBJ2-7; perhaps TRBD2 as D (7 bases). This CDR3 contains 14 residues. The germline V and J ends were trimmed by 5 bases and 5 bases, with 16 bases remaining between them. Per germline, CDR1 SNHLY and CDR2 FYNNEI. CDR3 DNA sequence: TGTGCCAGCAGTAGTCAGGGGAGGGGTGACGAGCAGTACTTC. The encoded protein is CASSSQGRGDEQYF.